This TCR beta chain was identified during a study of T-cell reconstitution after alpha-beta-depleted transplantation in children. TCRbeta library preparation incorporated unique molecular identifiers. One entry per CDR3 protein results from TCRdb running MiXCR on the PCR reads. Of approximately 510,000 distinct CDR3 sequences listed, 18% are singletons. This clonotype was observed a handful of times. CDR3 length: 14 amino acids. The material was PBMCs from the stem cell graft donor, obtained from the stem cell graft. This chain uses TRBV21-1 with TRBJ1-1; the table's D gene call, TRBD1, was not cross checked with the DNA. TRBV21-1 is shown as a pseudogene. This receptor was taken from a human donor who donated a stem cell graft to a child with acute lymphoblastic leukemia. The chain's CDR3 is CASSKEGENTEAFF. The CDR3 nucleotides read TGTGCCAGCAGCAAAGAAGGGGAGAACACTGAAGCTTTCTTT.